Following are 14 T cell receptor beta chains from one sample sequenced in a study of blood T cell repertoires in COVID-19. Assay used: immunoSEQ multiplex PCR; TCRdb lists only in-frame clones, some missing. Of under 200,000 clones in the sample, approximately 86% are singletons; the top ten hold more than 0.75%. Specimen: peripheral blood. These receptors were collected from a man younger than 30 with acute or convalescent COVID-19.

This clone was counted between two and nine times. The CDR3, as DNA: TGTGCCAGCAGCTTTGATGGGACAGGGAATGAAAAACTGTTTTTT. Translation: CASSFDGTGNEKLFF. The rearrangement joins TRBV7-2 to TRBJ1-4, with 9 bases lining up with TRBD1. The CDR3 has 15 residues. J lost 5 bases, V lost 3 bases, and 4 bases had no gene match. Germline V gives CDR1 SGHTA, CDR2 FQGNSA.

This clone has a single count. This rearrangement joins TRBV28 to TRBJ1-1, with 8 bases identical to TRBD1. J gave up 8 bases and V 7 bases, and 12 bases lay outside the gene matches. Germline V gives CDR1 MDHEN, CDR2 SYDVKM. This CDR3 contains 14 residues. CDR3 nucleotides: TGTGCCAGCACCACCGCTGGGACAGGTCCGGAAGCTTTCTTT. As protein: CASTTAGTGPEAFF.

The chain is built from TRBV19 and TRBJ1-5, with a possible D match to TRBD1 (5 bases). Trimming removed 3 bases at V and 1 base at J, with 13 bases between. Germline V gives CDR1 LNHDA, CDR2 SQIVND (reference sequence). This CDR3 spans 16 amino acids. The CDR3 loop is CASSMSLGQSNQPQHF. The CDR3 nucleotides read TGTGCCAGTAGTATGTCCCTGGGGCAGAGCAATCAGCCCCAGCATTTT.

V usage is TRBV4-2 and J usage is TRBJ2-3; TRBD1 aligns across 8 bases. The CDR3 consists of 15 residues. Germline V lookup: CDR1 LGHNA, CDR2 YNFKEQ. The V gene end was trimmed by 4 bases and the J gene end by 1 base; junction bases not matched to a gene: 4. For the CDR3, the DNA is TGTGCCAGCAGCCCCGTGACAGGGGGCACAGATACGCAGTATTTT. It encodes CASSPVTGGTDTQYF.

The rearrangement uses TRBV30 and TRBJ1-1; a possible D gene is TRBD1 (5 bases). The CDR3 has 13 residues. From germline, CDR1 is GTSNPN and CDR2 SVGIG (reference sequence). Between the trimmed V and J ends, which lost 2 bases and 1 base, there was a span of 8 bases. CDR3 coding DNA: TGTGCCTGGAGTATCACAGGGAACACTGAAGCTTTCTTT. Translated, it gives CAWSITGNTEAFF.

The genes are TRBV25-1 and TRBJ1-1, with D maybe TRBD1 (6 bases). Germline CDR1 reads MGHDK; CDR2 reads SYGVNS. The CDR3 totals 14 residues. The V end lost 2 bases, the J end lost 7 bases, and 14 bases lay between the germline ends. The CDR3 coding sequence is TGTGCCAGCAGTGAACCCTCCAGGGGCCGTGAAGCTTTCTTT. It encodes CASSEPSRGREAFF.

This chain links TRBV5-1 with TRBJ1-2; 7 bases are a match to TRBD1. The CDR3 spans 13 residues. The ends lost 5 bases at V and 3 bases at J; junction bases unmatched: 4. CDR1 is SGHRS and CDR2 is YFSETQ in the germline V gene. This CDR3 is CASRQTGDYGYTF. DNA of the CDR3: TGCGCCAGCAGGCAAACAGGGGACTATGGCTACACCTTC. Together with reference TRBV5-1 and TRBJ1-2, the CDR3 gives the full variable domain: KAGVTQTPRYLIKTRGQQVTLSCSPISGHRSVSWYQQTPGQGLQFLFEYFSETQRNKGNFPGRFSGRQFSNSRSEMNVSTLELGDSALYLCASRQTGDYGYTFGSGTRLTVV.

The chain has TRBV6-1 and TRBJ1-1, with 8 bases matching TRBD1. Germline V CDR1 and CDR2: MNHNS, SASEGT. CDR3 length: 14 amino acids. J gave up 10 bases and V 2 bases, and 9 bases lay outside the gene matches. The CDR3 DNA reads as TGTGCCAGCAGTGAACCGGGACAGGACCCATCAGCTTTCTTT. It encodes CASSEPGQDPSAFF.

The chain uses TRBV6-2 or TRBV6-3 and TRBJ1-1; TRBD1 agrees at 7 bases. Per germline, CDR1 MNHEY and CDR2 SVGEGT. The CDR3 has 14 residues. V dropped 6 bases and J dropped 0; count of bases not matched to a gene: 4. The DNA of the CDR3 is TGTGCCAGCAGCTGGGACAGCATGAACACTGAAGCTTTCTTT. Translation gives CASSWDSMNTEAFF.

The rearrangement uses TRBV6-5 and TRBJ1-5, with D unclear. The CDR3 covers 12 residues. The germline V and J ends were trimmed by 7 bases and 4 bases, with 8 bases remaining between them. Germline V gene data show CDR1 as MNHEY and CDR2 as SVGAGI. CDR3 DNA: TGTGCCAGCACCGGAGGAAATCAGCCCCAGCATTTT. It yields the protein CASTGGNQPQHF.

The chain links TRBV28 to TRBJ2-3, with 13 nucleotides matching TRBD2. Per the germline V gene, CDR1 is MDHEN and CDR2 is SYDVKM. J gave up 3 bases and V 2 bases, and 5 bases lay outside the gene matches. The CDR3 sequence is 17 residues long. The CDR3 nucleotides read TGTGCCAGCAGTTTAGAAAGGGGACTAGCGGGGACAGATACGCAGTATTTT. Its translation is CASSLERGLAGTDTQYF.

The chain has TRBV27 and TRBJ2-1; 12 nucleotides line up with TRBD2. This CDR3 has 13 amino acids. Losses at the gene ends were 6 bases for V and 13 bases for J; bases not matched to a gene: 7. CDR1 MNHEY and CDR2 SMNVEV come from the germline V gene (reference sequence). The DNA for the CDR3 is TGTGCCAGCAGGCAACTAGCGGGGGGTTCTCAGTTCTTC. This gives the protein CASRQLAGGSQFF.

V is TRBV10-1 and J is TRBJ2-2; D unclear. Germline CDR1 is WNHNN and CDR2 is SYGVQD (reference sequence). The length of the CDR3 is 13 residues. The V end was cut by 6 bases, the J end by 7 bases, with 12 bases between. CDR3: CASSPRTDGELFF. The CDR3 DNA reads TGCGCCAGCAGCCCTAGAACGGACGGGGAGCTGTTTTTT.

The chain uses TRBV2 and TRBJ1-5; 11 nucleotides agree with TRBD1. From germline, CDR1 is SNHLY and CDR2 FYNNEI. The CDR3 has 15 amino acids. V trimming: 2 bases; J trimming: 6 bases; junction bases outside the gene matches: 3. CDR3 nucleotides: TGTGCCAGCAGTGAAAGGACAGGGGGCTCTCAGCCCCAGCATTTT. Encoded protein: CASSERTGGSQPQHF.